Below, one T cell receptor (beta chain) is given with its context. Its target is not known. The junction had 7 bases not matched to a gene; V was cut back by 5 bases and J by 0 bases. The CDR3 has 18 amino acids. Germline lookup yields CDR1 SGHAT and CDR2 FQNNGV. These data come from a study of T cell responses to AZD1222 COVID-19 vaccine. Study summary: Doses given second, at about 4 or about 12 weeks, were pooled. Overall study results and limits: There were vaccine-associated CD4 TCRs across spike, dominant at 160-218 and 743-854. Two AZD1222 doses significantly raised spike-specific TCR breadth and depth over controls. Females outnumbered males among donors, who were mostly white British; clonal diversity was possibly underestimated.

Here immunoSEQ multiplex PCR was the method, and the copy in TCRdb shows in-frame clones only, minus some. This sample has about 120,000 clones; 80% to 90% occur once, and the top ten carry roughly 1.7%. The chain uses TRBV11-2 and TRBJ2-1, with 13 bases fitting TRBD2. The source of this sequence is an adult in good health. Sequenced material: peripheral blood, taken on day 0 of AZD1222 vaccination. Here the CDR3 DNA reads TGTGCCAGCAGCGGACTAGCGGGAGCTGTTGGCTCCTACAATGAGCAGTTCTTC. Encoded protein: CASSGLAGAVGSYNEQFF. The full variable domain, rest sourced from reference TRBV11-2 and TRBJ2-1, is EAGVAQSPRYKIIEKRQSVAFWCNPISGHATLYWYQQILGQGPKLLIQFQNNGVVDDSQLPKDRFSAERLKGVDSTLKIQPAKLEDSAVYLCASSGLAGAVGSYNEQFFGPGTRLTVL.